These 32 T cell receptor beta chains share one sample of origin, sequenced in a study of PD-L1 blockade in urothelial cancer. Measured with immunoSEQ multiplex PCR; TCRdb has only the in-frame clones, and not every one. The repertoire holds 130,000 or so clones, with approximately 84% as singletons. Time point reported: pretreatment peripheral blood. Sequenced here: PBMCs, sampled around atezolizumab (anti-PD-L1) treatment. The receptors were gathered from a man aged 50 to 60 with urothelial cancer.

CDR3 amino acids: CASSRGNEKLFF. CDR3 bases: TGCGCCAGCAGCCGCGGTAATGAAAAACTGTTTTTT. V usage is TRBV5-1 and J usage is TRBJ1-4; no reliable D call. Germline CDR1 SGHRS, CDR2 YFSETQ. Trimming pared 4 bases from V and 4 bases from J, leaving 5 bases between. This CDR3 region has 12 residues.

The V call is TRBV9, the J call TRBJ2-1; 9 nucleotides align to TRBD1. Germline-derived CDR1 and CDR2 are SGDLS and YYNGEE. Germline trimming cut 4 bases from V and 1 base from J; bases unmatched to any gene: 3. The CDR3 sequence is 15 residues long. The CDR3 nucleotides are TGTGCCAGCAGCTCACAGGGGGCATCCTACAATGAGCAGTTCTTC. Amino acid sequence: CASSSQGASYNEQFF. Based on the CDR3 plus reference TRBV9 and TRBJ2-1, the full variable domain is DSGVTQTPKHLITATGQRVTLRCSPRSGDLSVYWYQQSLDQGLQFLIQYYNGEERAKGNILERFSAQQFPDLHSELNLSSLELGDSALYFCASSSQGASYNEQFFGPGTRLTVL.

The V call is TRBV18, the J call TRBJ1-3; D ambiguous. V was trimmed by 3 bases and J by 0 bases, leaving 15 bases between them. Germline loops: CDR1 KGHSH, CDR2 LQKENI. CDR3 length: 17 residues. As DNA, the CDR3 is TGTGCCAGCTCACCGGCGGGGTCCGACCTCTCTGGAAACACCATATATTTT. Its translation: CASSPAGSDLSGNTIYF.

This clone was seen more than once but under ten times. This chain connects TRBV29-1 to TRBJ2-4, with D hard to call. The germline V gene has CDR1 SQVTM and CDR2 ANQGSEA. The CDR3 runs to 13 residues. The V end lost 7 bases, the J end lost 0 bases, and 10 bases lay between the germline ends. DNA of the CDR3: TGCAGCGCCACAACGGGAGCCAAAAACATTCAGTACTTC. Amino acid sequence: CSATTGAKNIQYF.

The chain uses TRBV6-4 and TRBJ2-3; 7 bases align to TRBD1. Germline CDR1 reads MRHNA; CDR2 reads SNTAGT. The V segment lost 5 bases and the J segment 0 bases; nucleotides outside the gene matches: 5. This CDR3 contains 15 residues. Here the CDR3 DNA reads TGTGCCAGCAGTCAACAGGGGTACAGCACAGATACGCAGTATTTT. It specifies CASSQQGYSTDTQYF.

The chain recombines TRBV11-2 with TRBJ2-5; 11 bases are shared with TRBD1. V trimming: 6 bases; J trimming: 4 bases; junction bases outside the gene matches: 1. Per germline, CDR1 SGHAT and CDR2 FQNNGV. This CDR3 comprises 13 residues. In nucleotides, the CDR3 is TGTGCCAGCAGAGGACAGGGGGCAGAGACCCAGTACTTC. Residues: CASRGQGAETQYF.

The chain uses TRBV2 and TRBJ2-7; 7 nucleotides line up with TRBD2. V shed 7 bases, J shed 4 bases, and the junction held 4 bases outside the gene matches. The length of the CDR3 is 12 residues. Germline CDR1 and CDR2: SNHLY and FYNNEI. Here the CDR3 reads CASTDGGYEQYF. CDR3 DNA: TGTGCCAGCACCGACGGGGGGTACGAGCAGTACTTC.

The chain has TRBV2 and TRBJ2-1; D is unclear. V dropped 4 bases and J dropped 7 bases, with 11 bases sitting between them. CDR3 size: 13 residues. Germline lookup yields CDR1 SNHLY and CDR2 FYNNEI. CDR3 in amino acids: CASSVSLLNEQFF. The CDR3 DNA follows: TGTGCCAGCAGTGTGTCCCTCTTGAATGAGCAGTTCTTC.

V usage is TRBV5-1 and J usage is TRBJ2-3; 7 positions match TRBD2. The germline gives CDR1 SGHRS, CDR2 YFSETQ. The CDR3 extends over 14 amino acids. V lost 6 bases, J lost 1 base, and 5 bases stayed unmatched. Here the CDR3 DNA reads TGCGCCAGCACTAGCGGAGGGCGCACAGATACGCAGTATTTT. It translates to CASTSGGRTDTQYF.

The CDR3: CASRSGTVNTEAFF. The DNA for the CDR3 is TGTGCCAGCAGATCCGGGACAGTGAACACTGAAGCTTTCTTT. V usage is TRBV2 and J usage is TRBJ1-1; 7 nucleotides align to TRBD1. With V trimmed by 6 bases and J by 0 bases, 4 bases remained unmatched. CDR1 SNHLY and CDR2 FYNNEI come from the germline V gene. The CDR3 extends over 14 amino acids.

The CDR3 region has the DNA TGTGCCAGCACCCCGGGACTCCTTGGAGGCAATCAGCCCCAGCATTTT. It translates to CASTPGLLGGNQPQHF. The chain recombines TRBV28 with TRBJ1-5, with D possibly matching TRBD1 (5 bases). Trimming pared 7 bases from V and 2 bases from J, leaving 18 bases between. Per the germline V gene, CDR1 is MDHEN and CDR2 is SYDVKM. The CDR3 runs 16 residues.

DNA of the CDR3: TGTGCCAGCAGCTTCGGGGACACTTACGAGCAGTACTTC. Its translation is CASSFGDTYEQYF. The V and J genes are TRBV7-8 and TRBJ2-7, with a weak D call TRBD1 (6 bases). The germline CDR1 and CDR2 sequences are SGHVS and FQNEAQ. Trimming took 3 bases from V and 4 from J, leaving 10 bases between them. The CDR3 extends over 13 amino acids. Combining the CDR3 with reference TRBV7-8 and TRBJ2-7 gives the whole variable domain GAGVSQSPRYKVAKRGQDVALRCDPISGHVSLFWYQQALGQGPEFLTYFQNEAQLDKSGLPSDRFFAERPEGSVSTLKIQRTQQEDSAVYLCASSFGDTYEQYFGPGTRLTVT.

This clone was seen a handful of times. The chain recombines TRBV7-8 with TRBJ2-1; TRBD1 aligns across 9 bases. CDR3 length: 16 residues. The J segment lost 8 bases and the V segment lost 0 bases, leaving 8 bases of the junction unmatched. Germline values: CDR1 SGHVS, CDR2 FQNEAQ. The CDR3 here is CASSLALDRGSDEQFF. The CDR3 DNA reads as TGTGCCAGCAGCTTAGCCTTGGACAGGGGCAGTGATGAGCAGTTCTTC.

The rearrangement uses TRBV27 and TRBJ2-4; D is perhaps TRBD2 (5 bases). The V end was cut by 8 bases, the J end by 6 bases, with 14 bases between. In germline, CDR1 is MNHEY, CDR2 SMNVEV (reference sequence). The CDR3 has 13 amino acids. The DNA of the CDR3 is TGTGCCAGCGTGTCGGGGTCCGGAAACATTCAGTACTTC. It encodes CASVSGSGNIQYF.

The V call is TRBV15, the J call TRBJ2-7; weak D call: TRBD2 (6 bases). The V and J ends lost 0 bases and 5 bases respectively, with 14 bases between them. The CDR3 runs to 15 residues. Germline CDR1 and CDR2: LNHNV and YYDKDF (reference sequence). DNA for the CDR3: TGTGCCACCAGCAGAGATAAACGGGAGTACCACGAGCAGTACTTC. It yields the protein CATSRDKREYHEQYF. The full variable domain, rest sourced from reference TRBV15 and TRBJ2-7, is DAMVIQNPRYQVTQFGKPVTLSCSQTLNHNVMYWYQQKSSQAPKLLFHYYDKDFNNEADTPDNFQSRRPNTSFCFLDIRSPGLGDTAMYLCATSRDKREYHEQYFGPGTRLTVT.

The genes are TRBV2 and TRBJ1-3; 8 bases match TRBD1. With V trimmed by 7 bases and J by 3 bases, 11 bases remained unmatched. The CDR3 sequence is 16 residues long. Per the germline V gene, CDR1 is SNHLY and CDR2 is FYNNEI. CDR3 nucleotide sequence: TGTGCCAGCAAGCCCGGGACAGGCGCTCTTGGAAACACCATATATTTT. This encodes CASKPGTGALGNTIYF. The full variable domain, completed using reference TRBV2 and TRBJ1-3, is EPEVTQTPSHQVTQMGQEVILRCVPISNHLYFYWYRQILGQKVEFLVSFYNNEISEKSEIFDDQFSVERPDGSNFTLKIRSTKLEDSAMYFCASKPGTGALGNTIYFGEGSWLTVV.

V and J are TRBV5-6 and TRBJ2-7; TRBD2 matches at 7 bases. The junction had 7 bases not matched to a gene; V was cut back by 5 bases and J by 2 bases. Germline V gene sequence: CDR1 SGHDT, CDR2 YYEEEE. CDR3 length: 14 amino acids. CDR3: CASRPAGWAYEQYF. In DNA form, the CDR3 reads TGTGCCAGCAGGCCAGCGGGATGGGCCTACGAGCAGTACTTC. Full variable domain (remainder filled in from reference TRBV5-6 and TRBJ2-7): DAGVTQSPTHLIKTRGQQVTLRCSPKSGHDTVSWYQQALGQGPQFIFQYYEEEERQRGNFPDRFSGHQFPNYSSELNVNALLLGDSALYLCASRPAGWAYEQYFGPGTRLTVT.

This CDR3 is CASSESTSGGYNEQFF. The CDR3 DNA is TGTGCCAGCAGTGAGTCAACTAGCGGGGGATACAATGAGCAGTTCTTC. The V and J genes are TRBV6-1 and TRBJ2-1; 11 bases are shared with TRBD2. Germline loops: CDR1 MNHNS, CDR2 SASEGT. J gave up 4 bases and V 3 bases, and 5 bases lay outside the gene matches. This CDR3 comprises 16 residues.

V and J are TRBV6-1 and TRBJ2-1; TRBD2 agrees at 13 bases. V gave up 6 bases and J gave up 7 bases; unmatched junction bases: 6. This CDR3 is 15 amino acids long. CDR1 and CDR2 (germline): MNHNS, SASEGT. The CDR3: CASSATTSGRNEQFF. The CDR3 DNA is TGTGCCAGCAGCGCGACGACTAGCGGGAGGAATGAGCAGTTCTTC.

The rearrangement joins TRBV6-4 to TRBJ1-3; D is uncertain. Trimming shortened V by 5 bases and J by 4 bases, and 9 bases separated the two germline ends. The CDR3 sequence is 13 residues long. Per the germline V gene, CDR1 is MRHNA and CDR2 is SNTAGT. This chain's CDR3 is CASSPEKGNTIYF. The CDR3 DNA sequence: TGTGCCAGCAGTCCCGAGAAGGGAAACACCATATATTTT.

The V and J genes are TRBV7-3 and TRBJ2-3; TRBD2 matches 8 bases. CDR3 length: 20 residues. With V trimmed by 5 bases and J by 1 base, 20 bases remained unmatched. Germline CDR1 reads SGHTA; CDR2 reads FQGTGA. CDR3 residues: CASSAGGARERGLGTDTQYF. CDR3 nucleotide sequence: TGTGCCAGCAGCGCGGGGGGAGCGCGGGAGCGGGGCCTGGGCACAGATACGCAGTATTTT.

V is TRBV5-1 and J is TRBJ2-1; 8 nucleotides align to TRBD2. This CDR3 has 15 amino acids. Germline CDR1 SGHRS, CDR2 YFSETQ. V shed 1 base and J 8 bases; nucleotides not matched to a gene: 8. The CDR3 spells CASSLRAGVSDEQFF. The CDR3, as DNA: TGCGCCAGCAGCTTGCGAGCGGGAGTCTCGGATGAGCAGTTCTTC.

The J gene is TRBJ1-4, the V gene TRBV9; 9 bases agree with TRBD1. V dropped 4 bases and J dropped 2; count of bases not matched to a gene: 18. The CDR3 length is 20 residues. The V gene's germline CDR1 is SGDLS and CDR2 YYNGEE. The CDR3 DNA reads as TGTGCCAGCAGCCTAGACTACGGGACAGGGAAGGGGGAGACTAATGAAAAACTGTTTTTT. This encodes CASSLDYGTGKGETNEKLFF. The full variable domain, completed using reference TRBV9 and TRBJ1-4, is DSGVTQTPKHLITATGQRVTLRCSPRSGDLSVYWYQQSLDQGLQFLIQYYNGEERAKGNILERFSAQQFPDLHSELNLSSLELGDSALYFCASSLDYGTGKGETNEKLFFGSGTQLSVL.

The V call is TRBV30, the J call TRBJ1-1; D call uncertain. Germline V gene lookup returns CDR1 GTSNPN and CDR2 SVGIG (reference sequence). V lost 2 bases and J lost 8, with 12 bases in between. This CDR3 is built from 12 residues. The CDR3, as DNA: TGTGCCTGGAGTCAGAGGGCGGCAGAAGCTTTCTTT. Residues: CAWSQRAAEAFF.

The chain carries TRBV29-1 and TRBJ2-7; a possible D gene is TRBD2 (5 bases). Germline-derived CDR1 and CDR2 are SQVTM and ANQGSEA. The ends were cut back, 2 bases at V and 7 bases at J, with 15 bases in the middle. This CDR3 contains 13 residues. CDR3 sequence (DNA): TGCAGCGTTGAATTCCCCCAACGGAGGGAGCAGTACTTC. It codes for CSVEFPQRREQYF.

The V gene is TRBV28, the J gene TRBJ1-5, with no clear D. Germline V lookup: CDR1 MDHEN, CDR2 SYDVKM. Trimming took off 8 bases at V and 3 bases at J, with 11 bases between the two ends. This CDR3 is 13 amino acids long. The chain's CDR3 is CASGLKNNQPQHF. CDR3 DNA sequence: TGTGCCAGCGGCCTCAAGAACAATCAGCCCCAGCATTTT.

This chain's CDR3 is CASSPRTLASRTDTQYF. The CDR3 DNA follows: TGTGCCAGCAGTCCGCGCACACTAGCATCCCGCACAGATACGCAGTATTTT. The rearrangement joins TRBV27 to TRBJ2-3; D possibly corresponds to TRBD2 (6 bases). The CDR3 covers 17 residues. CDR1 and CDR2 (germline): MNHEY, SMNVEV (reference sequence). Trimming removed 5 bases at V and 1 base at J, with 19 bases between.

The chain has TRBV28 and TRBJ2-1, with 11 bases matching TRBD1. The CDR3 is made up of 16 amino acids. J gave up 7 bases and V 2 bases, and 7 bases lay outside the gene matches. CDR1 is MDHEN, CDR2 SYDVKM, per germline. This chain's CDR3 is CASSLPGQGASNEQFF. The CDR3 nucleotides are TGTGCCAGCAGTTTACCCGGACAGGGGGCCTCTAATGAGCAGTTCTTC.

This clone was counted once. V gene TRBV4-2 combines with J gene TRBJ2-2; D unresolved. Germline V gene lookup returns CDR1 LGHNA and CDR2 YNFKEQ. The length of the CDR3 is 12 residues. V lost 3 bases and J lost 4, with 3 bases in between. CDR3 in amino acids: CASSHLTGELFF. CDR3 nucleotides: TGTGCCAGCAGCCACCTCACCGGGGAGCTGTTTTTT.

The chain carries TRBV5-1 and TRBJ2-3; no clear D. The germline V gene encodes CDR1 SGHRS and CDR2 YFSETQ. With 3 bases removed from V and 4 bases from J, the gap between germline ends came to 18 bases. The CDR3 is 16 amino acids. In DNA form, the CDR3 reads TGCGCCAGCAGCTCCACTACCGCTATGGTCCCAGATACGCAGTATTTT. It translates to CASSSTTAMVPDTQYF.

This clone came up once. The chain employs TRBV28 and TRBJ2-1; 7 nucleotides match TRBD1. Losses at the gene ends were 5 bases for V and 9 bases for J; bases not matched to a gene: 10. CDR3 length: 14 residues. Germline V lookup: CDR1 MDHEN, CDR2 SYDVKM. The CDR3 DNA reads as TGTGCCAGCAGTCCCTGGACAGGAGGTTTTGAGCAGTTCTTC. It codes for CASSPWTGGFEQFF.

This chain joins TRBV5-1 and TRBJ2-2; TRBD1 matches 7 bases. This CDR3 has 17 amino acids. Germline trimming cut 0 bases from V and 5 bases from J; bases unmatched to any gene: 10. Germline V lookup: CDR1 SGHRS, CDR2 YFSETQ. The CDR3 spells CASSLGSSGGWTGELFF. CDR3 DNA sequence: TGCGCCAGCAGCTTGGGGTCTTCAGGGGGATGGACCGGGGAGCTGTTTTTT.